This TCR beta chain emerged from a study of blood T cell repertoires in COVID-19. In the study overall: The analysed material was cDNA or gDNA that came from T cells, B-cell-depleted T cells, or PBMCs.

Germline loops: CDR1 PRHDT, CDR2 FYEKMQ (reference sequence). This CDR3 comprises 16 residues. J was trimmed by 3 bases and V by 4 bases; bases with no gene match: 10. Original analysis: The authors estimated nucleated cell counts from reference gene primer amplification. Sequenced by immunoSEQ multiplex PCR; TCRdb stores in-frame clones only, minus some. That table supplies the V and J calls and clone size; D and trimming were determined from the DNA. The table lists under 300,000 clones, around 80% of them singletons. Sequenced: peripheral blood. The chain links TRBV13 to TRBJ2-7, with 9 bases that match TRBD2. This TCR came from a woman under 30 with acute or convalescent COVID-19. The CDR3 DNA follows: TGTGCCAGCAGCTCATCCGGGACTAGCAGGGACTACGAGCAGTACTTC. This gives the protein CASSSSGTSRDYEQYF.